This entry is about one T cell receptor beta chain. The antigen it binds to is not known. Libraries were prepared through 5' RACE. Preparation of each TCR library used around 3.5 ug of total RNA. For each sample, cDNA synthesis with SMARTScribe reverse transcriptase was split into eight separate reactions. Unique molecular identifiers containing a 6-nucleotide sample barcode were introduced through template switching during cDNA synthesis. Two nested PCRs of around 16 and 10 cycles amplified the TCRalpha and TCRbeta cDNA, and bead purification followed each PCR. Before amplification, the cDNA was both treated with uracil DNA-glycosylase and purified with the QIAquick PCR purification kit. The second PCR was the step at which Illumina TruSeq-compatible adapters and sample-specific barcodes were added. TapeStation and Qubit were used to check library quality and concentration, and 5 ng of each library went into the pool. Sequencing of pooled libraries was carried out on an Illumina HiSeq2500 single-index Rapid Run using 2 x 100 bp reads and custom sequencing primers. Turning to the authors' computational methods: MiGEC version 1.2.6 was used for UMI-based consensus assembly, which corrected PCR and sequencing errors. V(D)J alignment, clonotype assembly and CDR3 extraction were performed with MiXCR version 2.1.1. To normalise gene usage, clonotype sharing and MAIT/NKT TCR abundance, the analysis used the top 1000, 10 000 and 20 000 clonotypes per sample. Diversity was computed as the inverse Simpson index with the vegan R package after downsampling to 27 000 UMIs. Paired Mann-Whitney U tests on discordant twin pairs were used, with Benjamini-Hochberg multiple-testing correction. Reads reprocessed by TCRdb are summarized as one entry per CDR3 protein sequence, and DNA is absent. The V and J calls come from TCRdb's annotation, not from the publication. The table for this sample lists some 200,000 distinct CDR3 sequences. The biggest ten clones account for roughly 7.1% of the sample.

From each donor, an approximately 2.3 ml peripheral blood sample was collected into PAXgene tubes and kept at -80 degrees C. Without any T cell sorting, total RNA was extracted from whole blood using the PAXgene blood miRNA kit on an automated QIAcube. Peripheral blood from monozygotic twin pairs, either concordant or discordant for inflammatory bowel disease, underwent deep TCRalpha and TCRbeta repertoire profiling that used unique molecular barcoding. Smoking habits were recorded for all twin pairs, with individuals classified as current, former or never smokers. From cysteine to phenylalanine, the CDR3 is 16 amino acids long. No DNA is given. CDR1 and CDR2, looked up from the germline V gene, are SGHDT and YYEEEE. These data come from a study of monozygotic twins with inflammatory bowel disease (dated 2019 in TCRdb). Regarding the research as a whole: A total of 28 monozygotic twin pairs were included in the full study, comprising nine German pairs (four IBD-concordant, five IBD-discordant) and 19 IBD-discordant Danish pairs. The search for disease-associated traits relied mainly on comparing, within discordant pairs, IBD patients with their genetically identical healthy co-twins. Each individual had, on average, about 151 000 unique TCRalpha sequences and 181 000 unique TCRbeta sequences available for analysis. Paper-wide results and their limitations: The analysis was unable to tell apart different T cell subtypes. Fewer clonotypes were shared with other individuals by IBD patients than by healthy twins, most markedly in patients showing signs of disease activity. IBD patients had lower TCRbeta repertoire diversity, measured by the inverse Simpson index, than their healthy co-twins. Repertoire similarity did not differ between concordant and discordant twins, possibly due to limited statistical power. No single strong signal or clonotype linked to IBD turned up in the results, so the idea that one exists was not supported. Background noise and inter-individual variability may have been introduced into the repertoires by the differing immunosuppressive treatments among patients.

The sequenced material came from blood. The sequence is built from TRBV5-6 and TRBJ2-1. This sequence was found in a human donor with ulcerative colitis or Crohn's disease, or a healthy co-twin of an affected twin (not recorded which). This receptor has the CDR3 CASSLDRGSAYNEQFF.